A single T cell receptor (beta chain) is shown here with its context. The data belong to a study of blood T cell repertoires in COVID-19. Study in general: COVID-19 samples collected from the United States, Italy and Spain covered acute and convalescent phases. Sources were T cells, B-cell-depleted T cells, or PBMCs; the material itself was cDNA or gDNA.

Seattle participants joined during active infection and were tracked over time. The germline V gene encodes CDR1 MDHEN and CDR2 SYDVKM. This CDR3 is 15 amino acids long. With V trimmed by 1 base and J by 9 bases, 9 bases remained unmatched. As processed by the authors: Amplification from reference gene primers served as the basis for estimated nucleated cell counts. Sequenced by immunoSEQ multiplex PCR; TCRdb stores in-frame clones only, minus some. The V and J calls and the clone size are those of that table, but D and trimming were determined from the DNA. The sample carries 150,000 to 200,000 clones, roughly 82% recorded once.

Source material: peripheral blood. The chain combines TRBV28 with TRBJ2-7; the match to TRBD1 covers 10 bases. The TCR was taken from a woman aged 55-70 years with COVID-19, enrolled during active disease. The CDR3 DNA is TGTGCCAGCAGTTTATCGGGACAGGGGCCCACTGGGCAGTACGTC. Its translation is CASSLSGQGPTGQYV.